This T cell receptor (beta chain) is drawn from a study of T-cell memory formation after mild COVID-19. Study findings and constraints: CD4+ clones that contracted lay mainly in CM and EM; CD8+ ones lay in EMRA.

This clonotype occurred a few times. Its antigen is undetermined. The 5'RACE method, run with constant-segment primers, produced TCR alpha and TCR beta cDNA libraries (carrying sample barcodes and UMIs). MiXCR, applied by TCRdb to the 5' RACE reads, yields one record per CDR3 protein. The data contain more than 80,000 distinct CDR3 sequences, around 12% of them singletons. The CDR3 is 14 residues long. The V and J ends lost 2 bases and 4 bases respectively, with 11 bases between them. In germline, CDR1 is SGHRS, CDR2 YFSETQ. The chain has TRBV5-1 and TRBJ2-3; D is possibly TRBD2 (6 bases). The receptor's source is an adult woman who had mild COVID-19 (a few samples of this study predate the infection). Cell type and time point are not known. The sample taken for sequencing was PBMCs or a T cell subset sorted from them (not recorded which). The CDR3 sequence: CASSFRGNADTQYF. DNA of the CDR3: TGCGCCAGCAGCTTTCGGGGGAATGCAGATACGCAGTATTTT.